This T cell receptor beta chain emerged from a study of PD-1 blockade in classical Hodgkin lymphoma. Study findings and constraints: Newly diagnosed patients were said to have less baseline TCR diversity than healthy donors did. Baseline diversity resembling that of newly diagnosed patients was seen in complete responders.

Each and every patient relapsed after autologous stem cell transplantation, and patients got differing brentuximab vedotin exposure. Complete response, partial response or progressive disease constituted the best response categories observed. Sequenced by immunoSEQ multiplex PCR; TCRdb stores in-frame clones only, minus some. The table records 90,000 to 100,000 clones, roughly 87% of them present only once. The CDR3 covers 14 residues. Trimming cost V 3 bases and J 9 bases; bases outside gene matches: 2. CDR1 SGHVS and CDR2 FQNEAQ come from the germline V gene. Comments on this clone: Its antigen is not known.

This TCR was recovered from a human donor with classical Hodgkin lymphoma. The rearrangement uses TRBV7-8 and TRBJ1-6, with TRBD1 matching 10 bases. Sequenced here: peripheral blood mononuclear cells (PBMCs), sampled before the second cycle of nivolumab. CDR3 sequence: CASSFGQGGSPLHF. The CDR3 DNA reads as TGTGCCAGCAGCTTTGGACAGGGGGGTTCACCCCTCCACTTT.